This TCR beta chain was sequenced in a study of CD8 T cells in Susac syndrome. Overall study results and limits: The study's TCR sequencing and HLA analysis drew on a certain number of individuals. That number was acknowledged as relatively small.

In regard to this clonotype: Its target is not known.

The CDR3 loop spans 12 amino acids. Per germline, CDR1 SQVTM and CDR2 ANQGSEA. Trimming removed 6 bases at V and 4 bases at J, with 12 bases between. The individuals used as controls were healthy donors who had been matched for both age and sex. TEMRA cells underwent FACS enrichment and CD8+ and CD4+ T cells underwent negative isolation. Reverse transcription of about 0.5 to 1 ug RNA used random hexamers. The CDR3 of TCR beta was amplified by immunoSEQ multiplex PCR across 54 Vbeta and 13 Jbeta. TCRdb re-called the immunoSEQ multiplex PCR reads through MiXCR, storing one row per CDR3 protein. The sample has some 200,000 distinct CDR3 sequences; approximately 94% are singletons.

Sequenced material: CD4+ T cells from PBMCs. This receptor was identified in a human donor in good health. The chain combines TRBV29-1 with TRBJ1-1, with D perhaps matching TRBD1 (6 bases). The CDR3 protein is CSVGTGATEAFF. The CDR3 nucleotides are TGCAGCGTGGGGACGGGGGCCACTGAAGCTTTCTTT. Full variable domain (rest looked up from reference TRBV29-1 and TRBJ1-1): SAVISQKPSRDICQRGTSLTIQCQVDSQVTMMFWYRQQPGQSLTLIATANQGSEATYESGFVIDKFPISRPNLTFSTLTVSNMSPEDSSIYLCSVGTGATEAFFGQGTRLTVV.